Below, 3 T cell receptor beta chains from the same sample are listed, as sequenced in a study of blood T cell repertoires in COVID-19. Sequenced by immunoSEQ multiplex PCR; TCRdb stores in-frame clones only, minus some. The data contain fewer than 450,000 clones, about 90% of them singletons. What was sequenced was peripheral blood. Source of these receptors: an older woman with COVID-19, enrolled during active disease.

V and J are TRBV10-3 and TRBJ2-3, with a weak D call TRBD2 (5 bases). The CDR3 contains 14 residues. V lost 10 bases, J lost 4 bases, and 18 bases lay in between. Germline V gives CDR1 ENHRY, CDR2 SYGVKD. The CDR3 DNA reads TGTGCCACTAGGTCCGGACTGTGGCCAGATACGCAGTATTTT. It translates to CATRSGLWPDTQYF.

The chain links TRBV10-2 to TRBJ1-1; unclear D gene. Germline assignment: CDR1 WSHSY and CDR2 SAAADI. The V end lost 2 bases, the J end lost 2 bases, and 6 bases lay between the germline ends. The length of the CDR3 is 13 residues. The CDR3: CASSENYNTEAFF. Here the CDR3 DNA reads TGCGCCAGCAGTGAGAACTACAACACTGAAGCTTTCTTT.

This rearrangement joins TRBV5-1 to TRBJ2-3, with 10 nucleotides matching TRBD1. The CDR3 consists of 15 residues. Trimming cost V 6 bases and J 6 bases; bases outside gene matches: 10. The germline gives CDR1 SGHRS, CDR2 YFSETQ. CDR3 residues: CASTRTGGNGDTQYF. The CDR3 coding sequence is TGCGCCAGCACCCGGACAGGGGGAAATGGGGATACGCAGTATTTT.